This TCR beta chain was identified during a study of tumor and adjacent non-tumor tissue in lung cancer. On the study more broadly: The cohort had around twelve adenocarcinoma, a couple of squamous cell and 1 small cell patients. Study-wide findings and caveats: TCR diversity was significantly greater in tumor than normal lung tissue. Tumor repertoires had a smaller top 100 clone share than normal lung. Shorter survival was associated with higher TCR diversity in tumors.

The template was RNA from unsorted bulk tissue. Looked up from germline, CDR1 is LGHNA and CDR2 is YNFKEQ. CDR3 length: 14 amino acids. With regard to this clonotype: What it binds is not known. At one boundary the junction diverges from the germline segment, which might be a read error.

The library came from three nested PCR rounds adapted from ARM-PCR protocols. TCRdb itself ran the multiplex PCR reads through MiXCR, one entry per CDR3 protein. The table lists approximately 120,000 distinct CDR3 sequences, 66% of them singletons. This rearrangement joins TRBV4-2 to TRBJ1-5; 8 positions agree with TRBD1. The receptor's source is a young man with non-small cell lung cancer. The sample was lung tumor tissue. Here the CDR3 reads CASSPRQGNRPQHF. CDR3 sequence (DNA): TGTGCCAGCAGCCCCCGACAGGGGAATCGGCCCCAGCATTTT.